This is a list of T cell receptor beta chains from one sample in a study of blood T cell repertoires in COVID-19. Sequenced by immunoSEQ multiplex PCR; TCRdb stores in-frame clones only, minus some. This sample has more than 150,000 clones, with 85% to 90% found just once. Material: peripheral blood. These TCRs come from a man in his fifties or sixties with COVID-19, enrolled during active disease. Both conserved end residues are part of each CDR3. The D gene is left open where the match is weak. The size of a clone is reported for some rows only, either as once, few or many, or as a class for expanded clones.

V gene,J gene,clone size,D gene,CDR3 DNA,CDR3 protein
TRBV11-1,TRBJ1-2,.,.,TGTGCCAGCAGATCCCCGGGGGACGGTGGCTACACCTTC,CASRSPGDGGYTF
TRBV7-9,TRBJ1-1,.,.,TGTGCCAGCAGCATCGAGGGTATGAACACTGAAGCTTTCTTT,CASSIEGMNTEAFF
TRBV19,TRBJ2-2,.,.,TGTGCCAGTAGTATAGACAGATCCACCGGGGAGCTGTTTTTT,CASSIDRSTGELFF
TRBV7-9,TRBJ1-2,.,.,TGTGCCAGCAGCTCCGGCAGGGGAGACTATGGCTACACCTTC,CASSSGRGDYGYTF
TRBV5-8,TRBJ2-3,.,.,TGTGCCAGCAGCGTGGCGAGGACGCAGTATTTT,CASSVARTQYF
TRBV6-5,TRBJ2-5,.,.,TGTGCCAGCAGTTATTCTCAGGGGGGAGGAGAGACCCAGTACTTC,CASSYSQGGGETQYF
TRBV18,TRBJ2-7,.,.,TGTGCCAGCTCACCACCGATGGCTACCGGAGGAGGCTACGAGCAGTACTTC,CASSPPMATGGGYEQYF
TRBV11-1,TRBJ2-5,once,.,TGTGCCAGCGCTGGGGCGGTCGGGTGGGAGACCCAGTACTTC,CASAGAVGWETQYF
TRBV4-1,TRBJ1-5,.,TRBD1,TGCGCCAGCAGCCAGACCGGGACAGGCAATCAGCCCCAGCATTTT,CASSQTGTGNQPQHF
TRBV12-5,TRBJ1-1,.,.,TGTGCTAGTGGCCGCTACGATTCAGGCTCTGAAGCTTTCTTT,CASGRYDSGSEAFF
TRBV6-5,TRBJ2-7,.,.,TGTGCCAGCTGGGACAAAATCTACGAGCAGTACTTC,CASWDKIYEQYF
TRBV9,TRBJ1-1,.,TRBD1,TGTGCCAGCAGCTTTTTCGACAGGGGAAACACTGAAGCTTTCTTT,CASSFFDRGNTEAFF
TRBV5-4,TRBJ1-1,.,TRBD1,TGTGCCAGCAACGACAGGGGGCGAGACCGGACTGAAGCTTTCTTT,CASNDRGRDRTEAFF
TRBV9,TRBJ1-6,.,.,TGTGCCAGCAGCGGTGATGGGCCTGGGCGTTCACCCCTCCACTTT,CASSGDGPGRSPLHF
TRBV5-1,TRBJ1-3,.,.,TGCGCCAGCAGCTTTCAGGGAAACGCTGGAAACACCATATATTTT,CASSFQGNAGNTIYF
TRBV25-1,TRBJ1-2,.,TRBD1,TGTGCCAGCAGTGATCCCCCGGGGACAGGGAGCAACTATGGCTACACCTTC,CASSDPPGTGSNYGYTF
TRBV4-3,TRBJ1-2,.,.,TGCGCCAGCAGCCAAGAAAGGCATCCAGGGCAAGCTAACTATGGCTACACCTTC,CASSQERHPGQANYGYTF
TRBV29-1,TRBJ2-1,.,TRBD1,TGCAGCGTCCCGTTAGGGACAGGGAATGAGCAGTTCTTC,CSVPLGTGNEQFF
TRBV27,TRBJ1-5,few,.,TGTGCCAGCCCCCAGGGGAGTAGCAATCAGCCCCAGCATTTT,CASPQGSSNQPQHF
TRBV5-8,TRBJ2-2,.,.,TGTGCCAGCAGCTTGGGTACGCTAGCGAACACCGGGGAGCTGTTTTTT,CASSLGTLANTGELFF
TRBV6-6,TRBJ2-7,.,TRBD1,TGTGCCAGCGCAACCGGGACAGGGGGCTACGAGCAGTACTTC,CASATGTGGYEQYF
TRBV18,TRBJ1-1,.,.,TGTGCCAGCTCACCACCCCGCCAGGGAATGAACACTGAAGCTTTCTTT,CASSPPRQGMNTEAFF
TRBV6-6,TRBJ1-1,.,.,TGTGCCAGCATCACCTCATGGGGGGTAGCTTTCTTT,CASITSWGVAFF
TRBV7-2,TRBJ2-1,once,.,TGTGCCAGCAGCACCGGTCGACTGACTCTATACAATGAGCAGTTCTTC,CASSTGRLTLYNEQFF
TRBV10-3,TRBJ1-1,.,.,TGTGCCATCAGCGAGAAGGGCCAGGGGAACACTGAAGCTTTCTTT,CAISEKGQGNTEAFF
TRBV5-4,TRBJ2-5,.,.,TGTGCCAGCAGCTTTTCAGGAGGGCGAGAGACCCAGTACTTC,CASSFSGGRETQYF
TRBV28,TRBJ2-5,.,.,TGTGCCAGCAGTCATCGACTCACACAAGAGACCCAGTACTTC,CASSHRLTQETQYF
TRBV24-1,TRBJ2-7,.,.,TGTGCCACCAGTGACGCAGGGGCCCGTACCCCCTACGAGCAGTACTTC,CATSDAGARTPYEQYF
TRBV7-9,TRBJ2-7,few,.,TGTGCCAGCAGCTTTGGACAGCCCTCCTACGAGCAGTACTTC,CASSFGQPSYEQYF
TRBV19,TRBJ1-2,few,TRBD1,TGTGCCAGTAGCACACCCGGGACAGGGATGTATGGCTACACCTTC,CASSTPGTGMYGYTF
TRBV5-4,TRBJ1-2,few,TRBD1,TGTGCCAGCAGTCCTGTTCCGGGACAGGGACTTGGCTACACCTTC,CASSPVPGQGLGYTF
TRBV19,TRBJ2-2,.,.,TGTGCCAGTAGTACAGGGTGGGGCACCGGGGAGCTGTTTTTT,CASSTGWGTGELFF
TRBV19,TRBJ1-2,.,TRBD1,TGTGCCAGTAGTATGACAGGGGGCAACTATGGCTACACCTTC,CASSMTGGNYGYTF
TRBV5-6,TRBJ1-5,.,.,TGTGCCAGCAGCAGGAGGACAGTGAGCAATCAGCCCCAGCATTTT,CASSRRTVSNQPQHF
TRBV7-2,TRBJ1-2,.,TRBD1,TGTGCCAGCAGCTTTCCGGGACAGGCGAACTATGGCTACACCTTC,CASSFPGQANYGYTF
TRBV29-1,TRBJ1-3,few,.,TGCAGCGTTGCACAGGAGAGCTCTGGAAACACCATATATTTT,CSVAQESSGNTIYF
TRBV11-1,TRBJ2-1,.,.,TGTGCCAGCAGCCAGACGCGGCTAGGCTACAATGAGCAGTTCTTC,CASSQTRLGYNEQFF
TRBV5-6,TRBJ2-5,once,.,TGTGCCAGCAGCTCCCTCGTTGGCGGCCAAGAGACCCAGTACTTC,CASSSLVGGQETQYF
TRBV7-8,TRBJ2-1,.,TRBD2,TGTGCCAGCAGCCCCGGTGGGCTAGCGGATCGGGCTGAGCAGTTCTTC,CASSPGGLADRAEQFF
TRBV5-6,TRBJ1-2,.,TRBD1,TGTGCCAGCAGATCTACAGGGGGCGGCTATGGCTACACCTTC,CASRSTGGGYGYTF
TRBV6-2/TRBV6-3,TRBJ2-5,.,.,TGTGCCAGCAGTTCGCCCCAGGCGAAGACCCAGTACTTC,CASSSPQAKTQYF